These 21 T cell receptor beta chains were sequenced from one sample in a study of T cells in Graves' hyperthyroidism and ophthalmopathy. Template material for amplifying TCR beta CDR3 regions consisted of RNA transcripts. The HTBI set primed first-round TCR CDR3 RT-PCR. TCRdb re-derived calls from the multiplex PCR reads in MiXCR, one entry per CDR3 protein. The sample shows 550,000 to 700,000 distinct CDR3 sequences, under 60% of them seen only once. Input material: peripheral blood or thyroid tissue (not recorded which). Receptor source: an adult woman with Graves' disease, either hyperthyroidism or ophthalmopathy (not recorded which).

This clonotype showed up many times. The chain is built from TRBV10-3 and TRBJ1-2; TRBD1 agrees at 7 bases. V gave up 6 bases and J gave up 6 bases; unmatched junction bases: 1. The CDR3 is 11 residues long. Germline V lookup: CDR1 ENHRY, CDR2 SYGVKD. The CDR3 sequence: CAIRTGNGYTF. The CDR3 DNA reads as TGTGCCATCAGGACAGGGAATGGCTACACCTTC.

This clonotype has just one count. The chain employs TRBV2 and TRBJ1-2; perhaps TRBD1 as D (6 bases). The CDR3 extends over 14 amino acids. CDR1 and CDR2 from the germline V gene are SNHLY and FYNNEI. Trimming took 5 bases from V and 4 from J, leaving 14 bases between them. The CDR3 DNA reads TGTGCCAGCAGTCCCGGGAGCAGGGGCTATGGCTACACCTTC. Residues: CASSPGSRGYGYTF.

Points on this clonotype: The CDR3 end shows no conserved phenylalanine or tryptophan, and so a read error is likely. The DNA is left out, because the CDR3 cannot be placed on it with certainty; the CDR3 is given as TCRdb lists it. The chain couples TRBV10-3 to TRBJ1-2; the table gives TRBD1 as D, unverified against the DNA. Germline CDR1 ENHRY, CDR2 SYGVKD. The CDR3 numbers 15 amino acids, ends counted. The CDR3 sequence: CAISSQPGFFYGYIL.

This clonotype was detected many times. V usage is TRBV20-1 and J usage is TRBJ1-5, with TRBD1 as a possible D gene (6 bases). The germline CDR1 and CDR2 sequences are DFQATT and SNEGSKA (reference sequence). V was clipped by 5 bases and J by 3 bases, with 23 bases between them. CDR3 length equals 17 residues. This CDR3 is CSALDSLGSFSNQPQHF. CDR3 sequence (DNA): TGCAGTGCTTTGGACAGTCTGGGGTCGTTTTCCAATCAGCCCCAGCATTTT.

The CDR3 region is CASVPNTGELFF. In nucleotides, the CDR3 is TGTGCCAGTGTACCTAACACCGGGGAGCTGTTTTTT. This chain joins TRBV28 and TRBJ2-2; D is ambiguous. This CDR3 contains 12 residues. Trimming cost V 9 bases and J 2 bases, with 7 bases left between them. Germline CDR1 is MDHEN and CDR2 is SYDVKM.

Many counts were recorded for this clonotype. The chain links TRBV7-9 to TRBJ2-7; possible D gene TRBD1, 5 bases. The CDR3 totals 15 residues. The germline V and J ends were trimmed by 4 bases and 5 bases, with 18 bases remaining between them. Germline assignment: CDR1 SEHNR and CDR2 FQNEAQ (reference sequence). The CDR3 sequence: CASSYIQETVDEQYF. CDR3 sequence (DNA): TGTGCCAGCAGCTACATCCAAGAGACAGTCGACGAGCAGTACTTC.

This clonotype has a count of ten or more. The CDR3 region is CASSEKPGQGAQGGEKLFF. CDR3 coding DNA: TGCGCCAGCAGTGAGAAGCCGGGACAGGGGGCGCAGGGGGGTGAAAAACTGTTTTTT. The chain is built from TRBV10-2 and TRBJ1-4, with TRBD1 identical over 12 bases. This CDR3 region has 19 residues. CDR1 and CDR2 from the germline V gene are WSHSY and SAAADI. With 2 bases clipped from V and 7 bases from J, the junction kept 14 bases outside the gene matches.

The chain is built from TRBV5-4 and TRBJ1-2; D is unresolved. The CDR3 is 14 amino acids. V was pared by 4 bases and J by 6 bases, with 16 bases between. The germline CDR1 and CDR2 sequences are SGHNT and YYREEE (reference sequence). CDR3 in amino acids: CASSPEGRPDGYTF. In DNA, the CDR3 is TGTGCCAGCAGCCCGGAGGGAAGACCCGATGGCTACACCTTC.

This clonotype was found many times. The V call is TRBV12-3 or TRBV12-4, the J call TRBJ2-6, with D possibly being TRBD1 (6 bases). This CDR3 is 15 amino acids long. V dropped 6 bases and J dropped 4 bases, with 13 bases sitting between them. CDR3 protein: CASRVAGDGANVLTF. The CDR3 DNA reads as TGTGCCAGCAGAGTAGCAGGGGACGGGGCCAACGTCCTGACTTTC.

This clonotype was detected many times. V usage is TRBV20-1 and J usage is TRBJ2-7, with D perhaps TRBD2 (6 bases). With 2 bases removed from V and 2 bases from J, the gap between germline ends came to 16 bases. The length of the CDR3 is 15 residues. From germline, CDR1 is DFQATT and CDR2 SNEGSKA (reference sequence). The chain's CDR3 is CSARPGGRQPYEQYF. The CDR3, as DNA: TGCAGTGCTAGACCAGGAGGGAGGCAACCCTACGAGCAGTACTTC.

This clonotype was found many times. V gene TRBV2 combines with J gene TRBJ1-1; D may be TRBD1 (6 bases). The CDR3 covers 11 residues. Trimming removed 7 bases from V and 8 bases from J, with 11 bases in between. Per germline, CDR1 SNHLY and CDR2 FYNNEI. The CDR3 nucleotides are TGTGCCAGCACACAGGGCAGGGAAGCTTTCTTT. The encoded protein is CASTQGREAFF.

This clonotype was detected ten times or more. The rearrangement joins TRBV5-1 to TRBJ2-7; D unresolved. V was pared by 0 bases and J by 2 bases, with 9 bases between. CDR1 SGHRS and CDR2 YFSETQ come from the germline V gene. The length of the CDR3 is 14 residues. CDR3 bases: TGCGCCAGCAGCTTGGCAGTCCAGGCCTACGAGCAGTACTTC. Translation: CASSLAVQAYEQYF.

This clonotype was counted a few times. This rearrangement joins TRBV20-1 to TRBJ2-3; TRBD2 agrees at 12 bases. This CDR3 comprises 15 residues. CDR1 DFQATT and CDR2 SNEGSKA come from the germline V gene (reference sequence). J lost 3 bases, V lost 5 bases, and 6 bases had no gene match. In DNA form, the CDR3 reads TGCAGTGCTTCGACTAGCGGGAGTGGAACAGATACGCAGTATTTT. This gives the protein CSASTSGSGTDTQYF.

This clonotype has at least ten counts. This chain connects TRBV9 to TRBJ2-5, with TRBD2 identical over 11 bases. CDR1 is SGDLS and CDR2 is YYNGEE in the germline V gene. V lost 3 bases to trimming and J lost 3 bases; unmatched junction nucleotides: 1. CDR3 length: 14 amino acids. As DNA, the CDR3 is TGTGCCAGCAGCGAGACTAGCGGGGAAGAGACCCAGTACTTC. It codes for CASSETSGEETQYF.

The chain carries TRBV9 and TRBJ2-2, with 10 bases aligning to TRBD1. The germline V gene encodes CDR1 SGDLS and CDR2 YYNGEE. The CDR3 is made up of 16 amino acids. Germline trimming cut 4 bases from V and 2 bases from J; bases unmatched to any gene: 5. CDR3 nucleotides: TGTGCCAGCAGCCTGGGGACAGGGGCAAACACCGGGGAGCTGTTTTTT. As protein: CASSLGTGANTGELFF. The full variable domain, its missing parts supplied by reference TRBV9 and TRBJ2-2, is DSGVTQTPKHLITATGQRVTLRCSPRSGDLSVYWYQQSLDQGLQFLIQYYNGEERAKGNILERFSAQQFPDLHSELNLSSLELGDSALYFCASSLGTGANTGELFFGEGSRLTVL.

The chain is built from TRBV10-3 and TRBJ2-7; 9 positions agree with TRBD1. This CDR3 comprises 16 residues. V gave up 10 bases and J gave up 3 bases; unmatched junction bases: 16. The germline V gene encodes CDR1 ENHRY and CDR2 SYGVKD. CDR3 region: CATSSLLGQGNYEQYF. The DNA of the CDR3 is TGTGCCACCAGCAGCCTGTTGGGACAGGGCAACTACGAGCAGTACTTC.

This clonotype was counted ten times or more. V gene TRBV4-1 combines with J gene TRBJ1-1; tentative D call: TRBD1 (5 bases). With 7 bases removed from V and 5 bases from J, the gap between germline ends came to 17 bases. The V gene's germline CDR1 is MGHRA and CDR2 YSYEKL. The CDR3 totals 14 residues. The CDR3 region is CASKSLRGGTEAFF. The CDR3 DNA is TGCGCCAGCAAATCTCTTAGGGGAGGGACTGAAGCTTTCTTT.

This clonotype was detected a few times. The genes are TRBV19 and TRBJ1-5; D not resolved. V lost 5 bases and J 7 bases, leaving 12 bases between the germline ends. This CDR3 spans 13 amino acids. The germline CDR1 and CDR2 sequences are LNHDA and SQIVND (reference sequence). CDR3 DNA sequence: TGTGCCAGTAGTCGGGCCACGGGCCAGCCCCAGCATTTT. Residues: CASSRATGQPQHF.

The rearrangement joins TRBV6-1 to TRBJ2-2, with D tentatively TRBD2 (7 bases). Germline CDR1 and CDR2: MNHNS and SASEGT. The CDR3 has 18 residues. V gave up 0 bases and J gave up 2 bases, with 16 bases separating them. CDR3 amino acids: CASSEALLGGANTGELFF. CDR3 nucleotide sequence: TGTGCCAGCAGTGAAGCCCTACTGGGGGGGGCCAACACCGGGGAGCTGTTTTTT.

The gene calls are TRBV18 and TRBJ1-2; D might be TRBD1 (6 bases). The ends were cut back, 3 bases at V and 4 bases at J, with 15 bases in the middle. Germline CDR1 is KGHSH and CDR2 is LQKENI. The CDR3 extends over 15 amino acids. CDR3 coding DNA: TGTGCCAGCTCACCGAGAGGGGGTGTCATCTATGGCTACACCTTC. It specifies CASSPRGGVIYGYTF.

Turning to this clonotype: A read error may account for a junction end that differs from germline. The chain carries TRBV7-9 and TRBJ1-5; TRBD1 might be the D (5 bases). Germline V gene data show CDR1 as SEHNR and CDR2 as FQNEAQ (reference sequence). This CDR3 has 12 residues. CDR3: CASSGNGAGEFF. CDR3 bases: TGTGCCAGCAGCGGGAACGGCGCGGGGGAATTTTTT.